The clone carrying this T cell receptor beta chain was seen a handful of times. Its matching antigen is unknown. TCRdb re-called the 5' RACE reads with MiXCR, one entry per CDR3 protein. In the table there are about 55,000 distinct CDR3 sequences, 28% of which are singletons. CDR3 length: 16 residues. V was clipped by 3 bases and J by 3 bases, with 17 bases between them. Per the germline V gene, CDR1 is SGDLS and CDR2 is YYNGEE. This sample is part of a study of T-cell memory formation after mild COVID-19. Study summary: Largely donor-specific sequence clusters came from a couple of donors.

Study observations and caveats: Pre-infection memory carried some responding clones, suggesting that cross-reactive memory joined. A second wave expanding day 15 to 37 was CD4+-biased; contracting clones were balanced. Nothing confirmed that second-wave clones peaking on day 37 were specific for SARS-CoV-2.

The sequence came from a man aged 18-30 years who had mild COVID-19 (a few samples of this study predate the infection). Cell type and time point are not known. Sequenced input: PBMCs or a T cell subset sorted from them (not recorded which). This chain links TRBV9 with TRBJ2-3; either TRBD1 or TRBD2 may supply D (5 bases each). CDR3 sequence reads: CASSAWDQRRTDTQYF. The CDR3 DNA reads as TGTGCCAGCAGCGCATGGGACCAGCGAAGAACAGATACGCAGTATTTT.